This TCR beta chain derives from a study of T cell repertoires in cytomegalovirus infection. TCRdb independently ran MiXCR on the reads; one entry per CDR3 protein. The table lists 490,000 or so distinct CDR3 sequences, roughly 10% of them singletons. CDR1 and CDR2 from the germline V gene are SGHTA and FQGNSA. The CDR3 extends over 16 amino acids. V lost 2 bases and J lost 10, with 18 bases in between. In this sample, this clonotype turned up many times. The source of this sequence is a human donor in good health (CMV status not recorded). Some clones in this sample may be carry-over from other donors' samples. Sequenced sample: PBMCs. V and J are TRBV7-2 and TRBJ1-6, with unresolved D. Here the CDR3 reads CASSLKVLTDRSPLHF. The CDR3 coding sequence is TGTGCCAGCAGCTTAAAGGTGCTTACGGACCGGTCACCCCTCCACTTT.